This T cell receptor (beta chain) emerged from a study of T cells after yellow fever vaccination. Findings and limits, study-wide: At 95% to 98% for CD4 and 70% to 90% for CD8, most primary-vaccination clones showed up again after the booster.

Worth noting for this clonotype: No antigen is known for it.

5'RACE template switching generated TCR cDNA, adding a universal primer site and UMIs. MiXCR was run by TCRdb on the 5' RACE reads, yielding one entry per CDR3 protein. The sample contains more than 95,000 distinct CDR3 sequences, 12% to 15% of which appear only once. The specimen was CD8+ T cells sorted from PBMCs, collected 5 days after the yellow fever booster vaccination. This TCR was recovered from a man aged 18 to 29 who received the YFV17D yellow fever vaccine.

This CDR3 is CASSLVGQGGFETQYF. The CDR3, as DNA: TGTGCCAGCAGCTTAGTAGGACAGGGGGGTTTTGAGACCCAGTACTTC. The chain combines TRBV7-2 with TRBJ2-5; TRBD1 agrees at 10 bases. This CDR3 region has 16 residues. Looked up from germline, CDR1 is SGHTA and CDR2 is FQGNSA. V shed 1 base and J 5 bases; nucleotides not matched to a gene: 7. Together with reference TRBV7-2 and TRBJ2-5, the CDR3 gives the full variable domain: GAGVSQSPSNKVTEKGKDVELRCDPISGHTALYWYRQSLGQGLEFLIYFQGNSAPDKSGLPSDRFSAERTGGSVSTLTIQRTQQEDSAVYLCASSLVGQGGFETQYFGPGTRLLVL.